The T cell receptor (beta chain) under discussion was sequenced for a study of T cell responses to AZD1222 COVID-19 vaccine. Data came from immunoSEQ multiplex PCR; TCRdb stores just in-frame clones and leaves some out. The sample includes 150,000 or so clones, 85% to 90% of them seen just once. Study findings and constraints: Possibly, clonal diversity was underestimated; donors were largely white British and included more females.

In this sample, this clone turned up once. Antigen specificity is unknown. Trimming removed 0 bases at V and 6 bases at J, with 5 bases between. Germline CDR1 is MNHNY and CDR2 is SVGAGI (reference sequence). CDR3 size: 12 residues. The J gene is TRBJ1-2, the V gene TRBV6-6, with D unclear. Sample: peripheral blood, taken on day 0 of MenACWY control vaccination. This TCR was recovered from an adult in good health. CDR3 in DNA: TGTGCCAGCAGTTACTCTCTGGATGGCTACACCTTC. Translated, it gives CASSYSLDGYTF.